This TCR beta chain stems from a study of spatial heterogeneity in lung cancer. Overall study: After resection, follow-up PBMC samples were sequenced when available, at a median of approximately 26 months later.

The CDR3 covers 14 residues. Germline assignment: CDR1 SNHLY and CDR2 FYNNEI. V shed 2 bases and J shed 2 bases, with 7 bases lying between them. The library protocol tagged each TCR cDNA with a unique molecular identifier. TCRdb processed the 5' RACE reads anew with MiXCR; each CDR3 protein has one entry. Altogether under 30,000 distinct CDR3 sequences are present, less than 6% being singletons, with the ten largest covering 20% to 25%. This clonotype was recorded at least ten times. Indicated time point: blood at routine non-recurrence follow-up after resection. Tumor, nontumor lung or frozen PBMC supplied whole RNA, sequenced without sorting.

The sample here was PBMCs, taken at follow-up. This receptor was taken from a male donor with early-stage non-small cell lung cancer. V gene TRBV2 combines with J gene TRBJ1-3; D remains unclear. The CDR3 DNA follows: TGTGCCAGCAGTGAACAGGCTGCTGGAAACACCATATATTTT. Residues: CASSEQAAGNTIYF.